This TCR beta chain was captured by sequencing in a study of CD8 T cells in Susac syndrome (dated 2019 in TCRdb). Turning to the overall study: Repertoire sequencing was used to test whether CD8+ T cell activation and differentiation in Susac syndrome was antigen driven. The study compared CD8+ T cell repertoire clonality among approximately twelve healthy donors, 14 Susac syndrome patients and around 16 multiple sclerosis patients.

High-throughput TCR beta sequencing profiled peripheral blood CD8+ and CD4+ T cells from healthy donors, Susac syndrome patients and multiple sclerosis patients. The multiple sclerosis controls were treatment-naive patients who had stable or active relapsing-remitting disease and met the revised McDonald criteria. Bulk CD8+ and CD4+ T cells were purified by magnetic negative isolation, while CD8+ TEMRA cells were enriched using FACS. Blood was drawn into EDTA tubes, processed within 24 hours, and PBMCs were isolated by density gradient centrifugation. PBMCs intended for TCR sequencing were cryopreserved in liquid nitrogen and thawed later in a water bath at 37 degrees C. The sorted or isolated CD4+, CD8+ and CD8+ TEMRA cells reached a purity of at least 90%. Here V drops 4 bases and J drops 14 bases, and the junction holds 4 bases not matched to any gene. The CDR1 and CDR2 encoded by the germline V gene (reference sequence) are MNHEY and SMNVEV. The CDR3 runs 11 amino acids, cysteine and phenylalanine included. The kept DNA is CDR3 alone, 33 bases in frame from the first base.

Comments on this clonotype: The antigen it recognizes is unknown. Base quality data are lacking; no much larger clone is found one base away.

General conclusions and limits of the study: The number of individuals in the TCR sequencing and HLA analysis was acknowledged as relatively small.

RNA was extracted using the RNeasy kit, and about 0.5 to 1 ug of the RNA was reverse transcribed with random hexamers. The immunoSEQ multiplex PCR assay, covering 54 Vbeta and 13 Jbeta segments, was used to amplify TCR beta CDR3 regions. Bias from PCR amplification was corrected by using a synthetic template baseline for primer optimization and for computational correction. Per the source publication's procedure: Reads were assigned to V, D and J genes according to IMGT and analyzed in immunoSEQ Analyzer, with only productive sequences retained. To calculate clonality, Shannon entropy was normalized by log2 of the number of productive unique sequences and then subtracted from one. For each patient and control, public and private clones were evaluated among the 100 most prevalent clones. Clones were defined as Susac-specific when absent from the healthy and MS cohorts, from about 1,100 published viral clones and from other ImmuneACCESS disease sequences. TCRdb ran its own pipeline on the public reads, namely fastp trimming at Q25 and MiXCR clone calling, and kept in-frame beta chains. Under each unique CDR3 protein, matching rows form one entry showing the most common genes and DNA. None of the V and J calls come from the authors' own analysis; TCRdb made them. Counted in this sample were almost 450,000 distinct CDR3 sequences; more than 80% of them appeared once. 0.12% of the sample rests with the top ten.

The sequencing input was CD8+ T cells from PBMCs. The clonotype originates from a human donor with multiple sclerosis. The chain couples TRBV27 to TRBJ1-4; TRBD1 fits 7 bases in the junction. The DNA sequence is as follows: TGTGCCAGCAGTTCAGGACAGGTCCTGTTTTTT. Its coded protein is CASSSGQVLFF.